These 30 T cell receptor beta chains originate from one sample sequenced in a study of T cell therapy after organ transplantation. What these receptors recognize is not known. The method was immunoSEQ multiplex PCR; TCRdb's version includes in-frame clones alone and lacks a portion of them. The data show around 50,000 clones, around 93% seen once. This sample comprised CD8+ T cells from blood, obtained before autologous CMV-specific T cell therapy. The receptors come from a human patient who had received a solid organ transplant and had CMV disease.

The chain recombines TRBV19 with TRBJ1-2, with D hard to call. The CDR3 runs 16 residues. Germline V lookup: CDR1 LNHDA, CDR2 SQIVND (reference sequence). V was shortened by 3 bases and J by 5 bases, with 19 bases between the two germline ends. The CDR3 here is CASSIEGISGRYGYTF. CDR3 DNA: TGTGCCAGTAGTATCGAGGGTATCTCAGGACGGTATGGCTACACCTTC.

In DNA form, the CDR3 reads TGTGCCAGTAGTATAGGTCCGGACTTGACTGGGGACTACGAGCAGTACTTC. Translation gives CASSIGPDLTGDYEQYF. The chain links TRBV19 to TRBJ2-7; D possibly corresponds to TRBD2 (5 bases). The CDR3 contains 17 residues. With 1 base removed from V and 3 bases from J, the gap between germline ends came to 19 bases. Germline values: CDR1 LNHDA, CDR2 SQIVND (reference sequence).

The chain is built from TRBV9 and TRBJ2-1, with 9 bases lining up with TRBD2. Trimming at V came to 0 bases and at J to 7 bases, leaving 8 bases not matched to a gene. This CDR3 comprises 16 residues. Germline V gene sequence: CDR1 SGDLS, CDR2 YYNGEE. As DNA, the CDR3 is TGTGCCAGCAGCGTAGCCGCGGGAGGGCCTCGGAATGAGCAGTTCTTC. Its protein is CASSVAAGGPRNEQFF.

The rearrangement uses TRBV7-8 and TRBJ2-3, with 13 positions matching TRBD2. The CDR3 spans 15 residues. J lost 6 bases, V lost 5 bases, and 5 bases had no gene match. CDR1 and CDR2 from the germline V gene are SGHVS and FQNEAQ. CDR3 in DNA: TGTGCCAGCAGCCCGGGACTAGCGGGGTCGGATACGCAGTATTTT. It yields the protein CASSPGLAGSDTQYF.

This chain connects TRBV15 to TRBJ1-2; D is perhaps TRBD1 (6 bases). The length of the CDR3 is 19 residues. Trimming cost V 0 bases and J 5 bases, with 25 bases left between them. The V gene's germline CDR1 is LNHNV and CDR2 YYDKDF (reference sequence). This chain's CDR3 is CATSRDNPRPGTPLYGYTF. CDR3 coding DNA: TGTGCCACCAGCAGAGATAACCCCCGCCCCGGGACACCACTATATGGCTACACCTTC.

The chain carries TRBV6-4 and TRBJ2-3; D uncertain. Germline assignment: CDR1 MRHNA and CDR2 SNTAGT. This CDR3 contains 15 residues. Trimming cost V 6 bases and J 0 bases, with 13 bases left between them. CDR3 bases: TGTGCCAGCAGCACCCACAGTGCTAGCACAGATACGCAGTATTTT. Protein sequence: CASSTHSASTDTQYF.

This clone turned up a few times. This chain joins TRBV30 and TRBJ1-1, with a weak D call TRBD1 (6 bases). Looked up from germline, CDR1 is GTSNPN and CDR2 is SVGIG (reference sequence). V shed 1 base and J shed 1 base, with 7 bases lying between them. The CDR3 consists of 13 residues. The CDR3 DNA follows: TGTGCCTGGAGTGCGACAGGGAACACTGAAGCTTTCTTT. It codes for CAWSATGNTEAFF.

The CDR3 is CASSLVGGGEQFF. In DNA, the CDR3 is TGTGCCAGCAGCTTAGTTGGGGGCGGCGAGCAGTTCTTC. The gene calls are TRBV11-2 and TRBJ2-1; the D gene is possibly TRBD1 (6 bases). Germline CDR1 SGHAT, CDR2 FQNNGV. The CDR3 is made up of 13 amino acids. The V and J ends lost 1 base and 10 bases respectively, with 11 bases between them.

The genes are TRBV2 and TRBJ1-2; D may be TRBD1 (6 bases). The germline V gene encodes CDR1 SNHLY and CDR2 FYNNEI. This CDR3 comprises 14 residues. Trimming took off 1 base at V and 2 bases at J, with 8 bases between the two ends. CDR3 sequence (DNA): TGTGCCAGCAGTGAAGAGGGGGTCAACTATGGCTACACCTTC. It translates to CASSEEGVNYGYTF.

V gene TRBV4-1 combines with J gene TRBJ2-3; maybe TRBD2 (5 bases). The length of the CDR3 is 14 residues. The ends were cut back, 1 base at V and 4 bases at J, with 9 bases in the middle. CDR1 and CDR2 (germline): MGHRA, YSYEKL. CDR3 residues: CASSQVGLADTQYF. The CDR3 DNA sequence: TGCGCCAGCAGCCAAGTTGGACTTGCAGATACGCAGTATTTT.

The rearrangement uses TRBV5-4 and TRBJ2-7, with D possibly TRBD1 on 6 matching bases. Germline V CDR1 and CDR2: SGHNT, YYREEE (reference sequence). V lost 4 bases, J lost 4 bases, and 12 bases lay in between. The CDR3 totals 13 residues. This CDR3 is CASSQARGYEQYF. The DNA of the CDR3 is TGTGCCAGCAGCCAGGCCAGGGGATACGAGCAGTACTTC.

This chain joins TRBV27 and TRBJ2-7, with 12 bases aligning to TRBD1. This CDR3 region has 15 residues. Germline lookup yields CDR1 MNHEY and CDR2 SMNVEV (reference sequence). Losses at the gene ends were 4 bases for V and 7 bases for J; bases not matched to a gene: 8. The CDR3 coding sequence is TGTGCCAGCAGTTCCCCGGGACAGGGGGCGGAGGAGCAGTACTTC. It translates to CASSSPGQGAEEQYF.

The chain has TRBV5-6 and TRBJ2-7; D is ambiguous. The V gene's germline CDR1 is SGHDT and CDR2 YYEEEE. Trimming pared 1 base from V and 2 bases from J, leaving 13 bases between. This CDR3 comprises 15 residues. CDR3 sequence (DNA): TGTGCCAGCAGCTTGCATCAGGATGGGCCCTACGAGCAGTACTTC. This sequence encodes CASSLHQDGPYEQYF.

This CDR3 is CASSLAGGSNTEAFF. CDR3 DNA: TGTGCCAGCAGCTTGGCAGGGGGTTCGAACACTGAAGCTTTCTTT. The rearrangement links TRBV5-4 to TRBJ1-1; 7 bases are shared with TRBD1. V was pared by 0 bases and J by 1 base, with 3 bases of the junction left unmatched. Germline CDR1 reads SGHNT; CDR2 reads YYREEE (reference sequence). This CDR3 spans 15 amino acids.

The CDR3 protein is CASSVGGLNFYEQYF. The DNA for the CDR3 is TGTGCCAGCAGCGTAGGCGGACTAAATTTCTACGAGCAGTACTTC. The chain links TRBV9 to TRBJ2-7, with a weak D call TRBD2 (6 bases). The CDR3 consists of 15 residues. Per the germline V gene, CDR1 is SGDLS and CDR2 is YYNGEE. V lost 0 bases, J lost 3 bases, and 13 bases lay in between.

V gene TRBV7-9 combines with J gene TRBJ2-6; tentative D call: TRBD1 (6 bases). This CDR3 spans 16 amino acids. V was cut by 6 bases and J by 1 base, with 13 bases left in between. Germline V gene sequence: CDR1 SEHNR, CDR2 FQNEAQ (reference sequence). Here the CDR3 reads CASSSQGTSGANVLTF. The CDR3 DNA sequence: TGTGCCAGCAGTAGCCAGGGGACGTCTGGGGCCAACGTCCTGACTTTC.

V gene TRBV7-3 combines with J gene TRBJ1-2, with a possible D match to TRBD1 (6 bases). The CDR3 length is 16 residues. Germline V gene lookup returns CDR1 SGHTA and CDR2 FQGTGA. Trimming left V 5 bases short and J 4 bases short, with 20 bases between. In DNA, the CDR3 is TGTGCCAGCAGCCCCAAGGACAGCCGGGCCCTCTATGGCTACACCTTC. Its protein product is CASSPKDSRALYGYTF.

This chain connects TRBV7-9 to TRBJ2-1; D is ambiguous. This CDR3 is built from 14 residues. Germline V gene lookup returns CDR1 SEHNR and CDR2 FQNEAQ (reference sequence). V was clipped by 1 base and J by 3 bases, with 7 bases between them. For the CDR3, the DNA is TGTGCCAGCAGCTTAGAGGACCACTACAATGAGCAGTTCTTC. It codes for CASSLEDHYNEQFF.

The rearrangement links TRBV4-3 to TRBJ2-7, with 8 bases matching TRBD1. Germline V gene sequence: CDR1 LGHNA, CDR2 YSLEER. J gave up 0 bases and V 0 bases, and 10 bases lay outside the gene matches. CDR3 length: 18 residues. CDR3 nucleotide sequence: TGCGCCAGCAGCCAAGATTTTCCCGGCCAGGGGGCCTCCTACGAGCAGTACTTC. Its protein is CASSQDFPGQGASYEQYF.

The V call is TRBV7-9, the J call TRBJ1-1; D is undetermined. The CDR3 has 13 residues. Trimming took 1 base from V and 11 from J, leaving 14 bases between them. Germline V gives CDR1 SEHNR, CDR2 FQNEAQ (reference sequence). The CDR3 DNA is TGTGCCAGCAGCTTAGTGTCCATCCACTTGGCTTTCTTT. It codes for CASSLVSIHLAFF.

This chain joins TRBV4-2 and TRBJ2-7; no clear D. Trimming took off 4 bases at V and 2 bases at J, with 9 bases between the two ends. CDR3 length: 13 residues. Germline CDR1 is LGHNA and CDR2 is YNFKEQ. CDR3 region: CASSPAETYEQYF. CDR3 DNA sequence: TGTGCCAGCAGCCCGGCGGAAACCTACGAGCAGTACTTC.

This chain connects TRBV29-1 to TRBJ2-1; D not resolved. V lost 3 bases, J lost 7 bases, and 10 bases lay in between. Germline loops: CDR1 SQVTM, CDR2 ANQGSEA. The CDR3 has 12 amino acids. CDR3 sequence reads: CSVDLTENEQFF. In nucleotides, the CDR3 is TGCAGCGTTGACCTAACGGAAAATGAGCAGTTCTTC.

The chain has TRBV19 and TRBJ2-5, with 14 bases lining up with TRBD2. The CDR3 runs to 15 residues. V dropped 6 bases and J dropped 4; count of bases not matched to a gene: 4. From germline, CDR1 is LNHDA and CDR2 SQIVND (reference sequence). The CDR3 nucleotides read TGTGCCAGTAGGAGGGGACTAGCGGGAGTAGAGACCCAGTACTTC. It codes for CASRRGLAGVETQYF.

J is TRBJ2-2 and V is TRBV18; D unresolved. The V and J ends lost 0 bases and 1 base respectively, with 3 bases between them. The CDR3 runs 14 residues. Germline V gives CDR1 KGHSH, CDR2 LQKENI. CDR3 in amino acids: CASSPPLNTGELFF. Written as DNA, the CDR3 is TGTGCCAGCTCACCACCCCTGAACACCGGGGAGCTGTTTTTT.

The chain recombines TRBV6-5 with TRBJ2-5; possibly TRBD1 for D (7 bases). Germline CDR1 is MNHEY and CDR2 is SVGAGI. This CDR3 has 15 residues. The ends were cut back, 2 bases at V and 5 bases at J, with 15 bases in the middle. The CDR3 coding sequence is TGTGCCAGCAGTTACGTTCAGGGGGGCGAGGAGACCCAGTACTTC. Its translation is CASSYVQGGEETQYF.

The chain uses TRBV11-1 and TRBJ2-7; D might be TRBD2 (6 bases). The CDR3 extends over 12 amino acids. Germline assignment: CDR1 SGHAT and CDR2 FQDESV (reference sequence). Trimming took 3 bases from V and 5 from J, leaving 8 bases between them. The CDR3 DNA reads TGTGCCAGCAGCTTGGGACTGGACGAGCAGTACTTC. Translated: CASSLGLDEQYF.

This rearrangement joins TRBV7-6 to TRBJ2-5; unclear D gene. This CDR3 contains 11 residues. V was shortened by 4 bases and J by 3 bases, with 3 bases between the two germline ends. The germline CDR1 and CDR2 sequences are SGHVS and FNYEAQ. The CDR3 sequence is CASSSEETQYF. As DNA, the CDR3 is TGTGCCAGCAGCTCAGAAGAGACCCAGTACTTC.

This clone is a singleton in its sample. V usage is TRBV27 and J usage is TRBJ2-2, with 7 bases matching TRBD1. J lost 6 bases, V lost 6 bases, and 10 bases had no gene match. The CDR3 runs 15 residues. Germline CDR1 and CDR2: MNHEY and SMNVEV (reference sequence). The CDR3, as DNA: TGTGCCAGCAGACCATTCCTCGGACAGGCCGGGGAGCTGTTTTTT. Protein product: CASRPFLGQAGELFF.

The V and J genes are TRBV6-5 and TRBJ1-4; perhaps TRBD1 as D (5 bases). Germline CDR1 is MNHEY and CDR2 is SVGAGI. The length of the CDR3 is 14 residues. Deletions cut 4 bases from V and 2 bases from J, with 8 bases between. The CDR3 nucleotides read TGTGCCAGCAGTTCGGGACTGACTAATGAAAAACTGTTTTTT. This encodes CASSSGLTNEKLFF.

V usage is TRBV10-1 and J usage is TRBJ2-3; 9 nucleotides align to TRBD2. CDR1 is WNHNN and CDR2 is SYGVQD in the germline V gene (reference sequence). This CDR3 region has 16 residues. V gave up 0 bases and J gave up 4 bases; unmatched junction bases: 5. DNA for the CDR3: TGCGCCAGCAGTGAGTCGGTAGCGGGAGCCTCAGATACGCAGTATTTT. This gives the protein CASSESVAGASDTQYF.